The clone carrying this T cell receptor (beta chain) was recorded at least ten times. The antigen is unknown. The sample originates from a study of neurological immune-mediated disorders. General observations from the study: Sharing of CDR3 amino acid sequences among expanded clones across subjects was absent, suggesting private repertoires in all groups.

5'RACE with 10-nucleotide random UMIs generated the cDNA. TCRdb independently ran MiXCR on the 5' RACE reads; one entry per CDR3 protein. The data contain about 59,000 distinct CDR3 sequences, 24% of them singletons. Stated time point: technical triplicate 2. The V gene end was trimmed by 8 bases and the J gene end by 4 bases; junction bases not matched to a gene: 1. This CDR3 region has 11 residues. The V gene's germline CDR1 is ENHRY and CDR2 SYGVKD. The V and J genes are TRBV10-3 and TRBJ2-5; 7 positions agree with TRBD2. The sample consisted of PBMCs. The sequence came from a man between 60 and 75 years old with HTLV-1-associated myelopathy (HAM/TSP). CDR3 coding DNA: TGTGCCATCTCGGGGGGAGAGACCCAGTACTTC. As protein: CAISGGETQYF.